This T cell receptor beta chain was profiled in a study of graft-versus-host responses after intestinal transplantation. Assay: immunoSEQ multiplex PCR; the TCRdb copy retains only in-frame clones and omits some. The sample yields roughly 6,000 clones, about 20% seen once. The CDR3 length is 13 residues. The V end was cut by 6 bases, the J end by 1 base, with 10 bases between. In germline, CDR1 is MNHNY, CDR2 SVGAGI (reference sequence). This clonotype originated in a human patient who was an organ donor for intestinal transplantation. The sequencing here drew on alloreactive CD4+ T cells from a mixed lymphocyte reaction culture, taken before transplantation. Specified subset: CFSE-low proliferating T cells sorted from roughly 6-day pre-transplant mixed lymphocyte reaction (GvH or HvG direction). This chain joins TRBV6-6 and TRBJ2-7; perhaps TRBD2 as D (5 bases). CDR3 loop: CASSRTRSYEQYF. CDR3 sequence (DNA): TGTGCCAGCAGCCGGACTCGATCCTACGAGCAGTACTTC.